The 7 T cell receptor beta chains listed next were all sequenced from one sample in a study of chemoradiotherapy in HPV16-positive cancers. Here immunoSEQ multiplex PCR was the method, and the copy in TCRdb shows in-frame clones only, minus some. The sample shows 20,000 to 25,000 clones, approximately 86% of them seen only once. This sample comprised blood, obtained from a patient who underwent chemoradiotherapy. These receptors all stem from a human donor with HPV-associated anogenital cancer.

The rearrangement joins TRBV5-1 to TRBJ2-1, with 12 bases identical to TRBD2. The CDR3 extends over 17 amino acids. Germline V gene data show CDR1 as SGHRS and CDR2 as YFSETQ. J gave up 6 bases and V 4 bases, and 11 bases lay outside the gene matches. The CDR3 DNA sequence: TGCGCCAGCAGCCGACGACTAGCGGGAGTGAGGGCCAATGAGCAGTTCTTC. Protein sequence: CASSRRLAGVRANEQFF.

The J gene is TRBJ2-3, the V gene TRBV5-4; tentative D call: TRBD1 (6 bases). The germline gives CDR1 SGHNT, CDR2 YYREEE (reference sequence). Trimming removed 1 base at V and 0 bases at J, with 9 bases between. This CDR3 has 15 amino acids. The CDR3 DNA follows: TGTGCCAGCAGCTTGATCCAGGGGAGCACAGATACGCAGTATTTT. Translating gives CASSLIQGSTDTQYF. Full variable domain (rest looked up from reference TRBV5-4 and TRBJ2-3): ETGVTQSPTHLIKTRGQQVTLRCSSQSGHNTVSWYQQALGQGPQFIFQYYREEENGRGNFPPRFSGLQFPNYSSELNVNALELDDSALYLCASSLIQGSTDTQYFGPGTRLTVL.

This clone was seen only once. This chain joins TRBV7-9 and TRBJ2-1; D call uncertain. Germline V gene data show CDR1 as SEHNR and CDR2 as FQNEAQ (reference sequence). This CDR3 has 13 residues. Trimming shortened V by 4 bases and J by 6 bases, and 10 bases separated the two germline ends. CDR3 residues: CASSWGLRNEQFF. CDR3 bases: TGTGCCAGCAGCTGGGGTTTACGCAATGAGCAGTTCTTC. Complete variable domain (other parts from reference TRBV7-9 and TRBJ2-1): DTGVSQNPRHKITKRGQNVTFRCDPISEHNRLYWYRQTLGQGPEFLTYFQNEAQLEKSRLLSDRFSAERPKGSFSTLEIQRTEQGDSAMYLCASSWGLRNEQFFGPGTRLTVL.

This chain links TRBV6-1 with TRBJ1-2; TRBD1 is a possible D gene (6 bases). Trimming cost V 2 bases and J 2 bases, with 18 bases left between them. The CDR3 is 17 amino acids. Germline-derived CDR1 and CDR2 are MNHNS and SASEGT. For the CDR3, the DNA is TGTGCCAGCAGTGAACCAGGGGCCTCGGGGAGCAACTATGGCTACACCTTC. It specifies CASSEPGASGSNYGYTF.

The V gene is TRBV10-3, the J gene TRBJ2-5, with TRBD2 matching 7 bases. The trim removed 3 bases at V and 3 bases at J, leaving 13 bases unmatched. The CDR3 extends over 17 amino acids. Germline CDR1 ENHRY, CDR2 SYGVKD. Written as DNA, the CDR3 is TGTGCCATCAGTGACGTGGGCGGGGGACTAACCAAAGAGACCCAGTACTTC. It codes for CAISDVGGGLTKETQYF.

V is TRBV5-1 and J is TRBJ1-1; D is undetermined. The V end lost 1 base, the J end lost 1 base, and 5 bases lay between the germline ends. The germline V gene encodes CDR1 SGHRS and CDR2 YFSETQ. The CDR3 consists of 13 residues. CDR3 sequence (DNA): TGCGCCAGCAGCTTGAACCCGAACACTGAAGCTTTCTTT. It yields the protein CASSLNPNTEAFF.

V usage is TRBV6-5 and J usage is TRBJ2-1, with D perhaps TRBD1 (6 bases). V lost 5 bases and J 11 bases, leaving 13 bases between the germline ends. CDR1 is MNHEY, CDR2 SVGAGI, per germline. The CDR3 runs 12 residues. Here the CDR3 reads CASSPPQGKQFF. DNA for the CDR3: TGTGCCAGCAGTCCTCCCCAGGGGAAGCAGTTCTTC.